The 30 T cell receptor beta chains below all came from one sample that was sequenced in a study of T cells after yellow fever vaccination. MiXCR, run by TCRdb on the 5' RACE reads, gives a single entry per CDR3 protein. Of approximately 580,000 distinct CDR3 sequences detected, around 17% appear once; the ten largest clones hold roughly 17%. The specimen comprised PBMCs, sampled 4 to 6 days after the first yellow fever vaccination. These receptors all come from a man between 18 and 35 years old who received the YFV17D yellow fever vaccine.

The gene calls are TRBV28 and TRBJ2-5, with TRBD1 matching over 7 bases. The germline gives CDR1 MDHEN, CDR2 SYDVKM. CDR3 size: 15 residues. The ends lost 3 bases at V and 7 bases at J; junction bases unmatched: 11. The CDR3 is CASSFVGRGKRTQYF. CDR3 DNA sequence: TGTGCCAGCAGTTTCGTTGGCAGGGGGAAGAGGACCCAGTACTTC.

This clonotype was seen a handful of times. The rearrangement uses TRBV7-9 and TRBJ1-1; 7 positions match TRBD1. The CDR3 spans 14 residues. Trimming cost V 1 base and J 7 bases; bases outside gene matches: 6. Germline CDR1 and CDR2: SEHNR and FQNEAQ (reference sequence). As DNA, the CDR3 is TGTGCCAGCAGCTTAGGGGACAGAGGGGATGAAGCTTTCTTT. Its protein is CASSLGDRGDEAFF.

This clonotype was picked up a small number of times. The chain joins TRBV12-5 to TRBJ2-6; the D gene could be TRBD1 or TRBD2 (6 bases each). V was cut by 0 bases and J by 0 bases, with 24 bases left in between. The length of the CDR3 is 22 residues. CDR1 and CDR2 (germline): LGHNT, FRNRAP. CDR3: CASGLVNRIGPGALSGANVLTF. The CDR3 DNA is TGTGCTAGTGGTTTGGTAAATAGGATAGGGCCGGGGGCCCTCTCTGGGGCCAACGTCCTGACTTTC.

This chain links TRBV3-1 with TRBJ2-5, with 8 bases identical to TRBD2. The CDR3 has 15 residues. V shed 7 bases and J 5 bases; nucleotides not matched to a gene: 12. Germline loops: CDR1 LGHDT, CDR2 YNNKEL (reference sequence). The CDR3 region has the DNA TGTGCCAGCAACCTTCGGTGGGCTAGCGGGGAGACCCAGTACTTC. It encodes CASNLRWASGETQYF.

CDR3 sequence: CSATPLGGTNYGYTF. CDR3 DNA: TGCAGTGCTACCCCCTTGGGGGGAACTAACTATGGCTACACCTTC. The chain recombines TRBV20-1 with TRBJ1-2, with a possible D match to TRBD1 (5 bases). Germline CDR1 DFQATT, CDR2 SNEGSKA (reference sequence). The V end lost 4 bases, the J end lost 0 bases, and 15 bases lay between the germline ends. CDR3 length equals 15 residues.

The rearrangement links TRBV5-5 to TRBJ2-1; a possible D gene is TRBD1 (5 bases). The CDR3 length is 14 residues. From germline, CDR1 is SGHKS and CDR2 YYEKEE (reference sequence). Trimming left V 0 bases short and J 5 bases short, with 9 bases between. The CDR3 region is CASSLGQLNNEQFF. In DNA form, the CDR3 reads TGTGCCAGCAGCTTGGGACAGTTGAACAATGAGCAGTTCTTC.

The J gene is TRBJ1-6, the V gene TRBV6-1; TRBD1 might be the D (6 bases). Between the trimmed V and J ends, which lost 7 bases and 6 bases, there was a span of 13 bases. The CDR3 runs to 14 residues. Per germline, CDR1 MNHNS and CDR2 SASEGT. CDR3 DNA sequence: TGTGCCAGCACTAGACAGGTCGCTAATTCACCCCTCCACTTT. Residues: CASTRQVANSPLHF.

This chain links TRBV7-6 with TRBJ1-6, with D uncertain. Trimming stripped 2 bases from V and 6 bases from J, with 8 bases between. The V gene's germline CDR1 is SGHVS and CDR2 FNYEAQ. The CDR3 runs to 14 residues. The CDR3 coding sequence is TGTGCCAGCAGCTTACAGCGATCTAATTCACCCCTCCACTTT. Its protein is CASSLQRSNSPLHF.

This clonotype was detected a few times. The V call is TRBV6-5, the J call TRBJ2-6; possible D gene TRBD1, 5 bases. Trimming removed 3 bases from V and 0 bases from J, with 9 bases in between. The CDR3 extends over 16 amino acids. Germline V gene lookup returns CDR1 MNHEY and CDR2 SVGAGI. CDR3 in DNA: TGTGCCAGCAGTTATAGCAGGGACTCTGGGGCCAACGTCCTGACTTTC. Protein sequence: CASSYSRDSGANVLTF.

In this sample, this clonotype turned up a few times. V gene TRBV6-2 or TRBV6-3 combines with J gene TRBJ1-6, with a tentative D call TRBD1 (5 bases). The CDR3 covers 14 residues. Germline-derived CDR1 and CDR2 are MNHEY and SVGEGT. Trimming pared 6 bases from V and 8 bases from J, leaving 14 bases between. CDR3 DNA sequence: TGTGCCAGCAGAGCCGGGACTTTTGATTCACCCCTCCACTTT. It yields the protein CASRAGTFDSPLHF.

This clonotype was seen repeatedly, ten times or more. The J gene is TRBJ2-1, the V gene TRBV5-1; D not certain. The CDR3 runs to 16 residues. The V gene's germline CDR1 is SGHRS and CDR2 YFSETQ. The V and J ends lost 0 bases and 0 bases respectively, with 10 bases between them. The DNA for the CDR3 is TGCGCCAGCAGCTTGGTCCCCGGCAGCTCCTACAATGAGCAGTTCTTC. Translating gives CASSLVPGSSYNEQFF.

The sample holds a few counts of this clonotype. The chain combines TRBV5-1 with TRBJ2-3; D assignment may be TRBD1 or TRBD2 (5 bases each). The germline V and J ends were trimmed by 0 bases and 1 base, with 12 bases remaining between them. Germline V gene sequence: CDR1 SGHRS, CDR2 YFSETQ. This CDR3 is 16 amino acids long. CDR3 bases: TGCGCCAGCAGCTTGGCCGGGACCCCGGGCACAGATACGCAGTATTTT. This translates into CASSLAGTPGTDTQYF.

This clonotype was seen ten or more times. The chain employs TRBV6-5 and TRBJ1-2, with TRBD1 as a possible D gene (5 bases). Germline CDR1 and CDR2: MNHEY and SVGAGI. The CDR3 runs 16 residues. V was trimmed by 0 bases and J by 5 bases, leaving 16 bases between them. The CDR3 DNA is TGTGCCAGCAGTTACTCTTTGGCAGGGAGTTTGTATGGCTACACCTTC. It codes for CASSYSLAGSLYGYTF.

This clonotype occurred a few times. The chain joins TRBV30 to TRBJ2-1, with a possible D match to TRBD1 (5 bases). The CDR3 contains 16 residues. V lost 0 bases, J lost 2 bases, and 14 bases lay in between. Germline V gene sequence: CDR1 GTSNPN, CDR2 SVGIG (reference sequence). CDR3 nucleotides: TGTGCCTGGAGTGTAAAGTGGGGCGAGGCCTACAATGAGCAGTTCTTC. Protein sequence: CAWSVKWGEAYNEQFF.

J is TRBJ2-5 and V is TRBV28, with D unresolved. V was shortened by 2 bases and J by 0 bases, with 13 bases between the two germline ends. The CDR3 extends over 16 amino acids. Germline assignment: CDR1 MDHEN and CDR2 SYDVKM. The CDR3 nucleotides are TGTGCCAGCAGTTTAATCGGTAGCAGAAACCAAGAGACCCAGTACTTC. It is translated as CASSLIGSRNQETQYF.

This clonotype has a count of ten or more. The rearrangement uses TRBV6-4 and TRBJ2-6; unclear D gene. The germline gives CDR1 MRHNA, CDR2 SNTAGT. The CDR3 runs 16 residues. The V end lost 3 bases, the J end lost 0 bases, and 9 bases lay between the germline ends. The CDR3 protein is CASSESSRSGANVLTF. CDR3 DNA sequence: TGTGCCAGCAGTGAATCCTCACGCTCTGGGGCCAACGTCCTGACTTTC.

This CDR3 is CASSPGTVLRRETQYF. CDR3 bases: TGCGCCAGCAGCCCCGGGACAGTTTTACGGCGGGAGACCCAGTACTTC. The chain combines TRBV4-3 with TRBJ2-5, with TRBD1 matching 7 bases. V trimming: 4 bases; J trimming: 5 bases; junction bases outside the gene matches: 13. Germline CDR1 reads LGHNA; CDR2 reads YSLEER. The CDR3 has 16 residues.

This chain joins TRBV12-3 or TRBV12-4 and TRBJ1-5; D perhaps matches TRBD1 (6 bases). Trimming left V 3 bases short and J 7 bases short, with 13 bases between. The CDR3 sequence is 14 residues long. The CDR3 region has the DNA TGTGCCAGCAGTTTTGACAGGTCTTCACAGCCCCAGCATTTT. Amino acids: CASSFDRSSQPQHF.

The chain is built from TRBV20-1 and TRBJ2-1, with 9 bases fitting TRBD2. Germline V gene sequence: CDR1 DFQATT, CDR2 SNEGSKA (reference sequence). The length of the CDR3 is 15 residues. J was trimmed by 7 bases and V by 0 bases; bases with no gene match: 7. DNA for the CDR3: TGCAGTGCTAGAGATCTGAGCGGGGGGTGGAATGAGCAGTTCTTC. Translating it yields CSARDLSGGWNEQFF.

V gene TRBV7-2 combines with J gene TRBJ2-1; maybe TRBD2 (5 bases). Between the trimmed V and J ends, which lost 8 bases and 8 bases, there was a span of 16 bases. This CDR3 region has 13 residues. CDR1 and CDR2 from the germline V gene are SGHTA and FQGNSA. CDR3 loop: CASRGWHLDEQFF. The CDR3 DNA sequence: TGTGCCAGCCGAGGGTGGCACCTAGATGAGCAGTTCTTC.

The chain combines TRBV5-6 with TRBJ2-1; weak D call: TRBD1 (6 bases). Germline loops: CDR1 SGHDT, CDR2 YYEEEE. V gave up 0 bases and J gave up 5 bases, with 9 bases separating them. This CDR3 is built from 14 residues. This CDR3 reads CASSLAPGDNEQFF. For the CDR3, the DNA is TGTGCCAGCAGCTTGGCACCAGGGGACAATGAGCAGTTCTTC. Full variable domain (remainder filled in from reference TRBV5-6 and TRBJ2-1): DAGVTQSPTHLIKTRGQQVTLRCSPKSGHDTVSWYQQALGQGPQFIFQYYEEEERQRGNFPDRFSGHQFPNYSSELNVNALLLGDSALYLCASSLAPGDNEQFFGPGTRLTVL.

This clonotype was found a few times. The J gene is TRBJ1-5, the V gene TRBV19; D ambiguous. Looked up from germline, CDR1 is LNHDA and CDR2 is SQIVND (reference sequence). The CDR3 has 14 residues. Between the trimmed V and J ends, which lost 3 bases and 6 bases, there was a span of 12 bases. The CDR3 loop reads CASSMDGESQPQHF. DNA for the CDR3: TGTGCCAGTAGTATGGATGGGGAGAGTCAGCCCCAGCATTTT.

This clonotype was recorded a few times. The chain couples TRBV6-1 to TRBJ2-4; D is uncertain. V was shortened by 6 bases and J by 1 base, with 10 bases between the two germline ends. The CDR3 has 14 residues. Germline loops: CDR1 MNHNS, CDR2 SASEGT. The CDR3 here is CASRALRAKNIQYF. The CDR3 region has the DNA TGTGCCAGCAGGGCCCTACGGGCCAAAAACATTCAGTACTTC.

The CDR3 here is CASSEAGQVSYEQYF. CDR3 DNA: TGTGCCAGCAGTGAAGCAGGTCAGGTTTCCTACGAGCAGTACTTC. The chain links TRBV2 to TRBJ2-7; D remains unclear. V gave up 0 bases and J gave up 1 base, with 10 bases separating them. The germline CDR1 and CDR2 sequences are SNHLY and FYNNEI. The CDR3 has 15 amino acids.

The CDR3 loop reads CSARDTGTGGSYEQYF. Written as DNA, the CDR3 is TGCAGTGCTAGAGATACCGGGACAGGGGGATCCTACGAGCAGTACTTC. This chain joins TRBV20-1 and TRBJ2-7; 11 nucleotides match TRBD1. CDR1 is DFQATT, CDR2 SNEGSKA, per germline (reference sequence). The CDR3 spans 16 residues. The J segment lost 1 base and the V segment lost 0 bases, leaving 5 bases of the junction unmatched.

The V gene is TRBV5-1, the J gene TRBJ2-7, with 9 bases identical to TRBD2. The V gene's germline CDR1 is SGHRS and CDR2 YFSETQ. The CDR3 consists of 16 residues. The V segment lost 0 bases and the J segment 3 bases; nucleotides outside the gene matches: 7. CDR3 DNA: TGCGCCAGCAGCTTGGTCATGCCTAGCGGGGTCTACGAGCAGTACTTC. Translated, it gives CASSLVMPSGVYEQYF. The full variable domain, with the rest looked up from reference TRBV5-1 and TRBJ2-7, is KAGVTQTPRYLIKTRGQQVTLSCSPISGHRSVSWYQQTPGQGLQFLFEYFSETQRNKGNFPGRFSGRQFSNSRSEMNVSTLELGDSALYLCASSLVMPSGVYEQYFGPGTRLTVT.

The chain employs TRBV7-2 and TRBJ2-3; 8 bases fit TRBD2. CDR3 length: 16 amino acids. V lost 5 bases, J lost 1 base, and 8 bases stayed unmatched. Germline V gives CDR1 SGHTA, CDR2 FQGNSA. The DNA for the CDR3 is TGTGCCAGCAGCCCGGGGCCGGGGGGGGGCACAGATACGCAGTATTTT. Its protein is CASSPGPGGGTDTQYF.

The table lists this clonotype with many counts. The V and J genes are TRBV29-1 and TRBJ2-2; weak D call: TRBD1 (6 bases). Between the trimmed V and J ends, which lost 6 bases and 5 bases, there was a span of 16 bases. Germline values: CDR1 SQVTM, CDR2 ANQGSEA. The CDR3 contains 14 residues. CDR3 nucleotide sequence: TGCAGCGTCATCGTGGGACATTGGACCGGGGAGCTGTTTTTT. Protein: CSVIVGHWTGELFF.

The table lists this clonotype with a few counts. This chain links TRBV6-8 with TRBJ2-7; 7 bases line up with TRBD1. Germline CDR1 MNHGY, CDR2 SAAAGT. The length of the CDR3 is 16 residues. V lost 4 bases, J lost 3 bases, and 12 bases stayed unmatched. The chain's CDR3 is CASSLKPPGQNYEQYF. DNA for the CDR3: TGTGCCAGCAGTTTAAAACCCCCGGGACAGAACTACGAGCAGTACTTC.

This clonotype was counted only a few times. The chain combines TRBV15 with TRBJ2-3, with TRBD2 identical over 10 bases. The CDR3 extends over 19 amino acids. V lost 4 bases to trimming and J lost 0 bases; unmatched junction nucleotides: 13. Germline V gene data show CDR1 as LNHNV and CDR2 as YYDKDF (reference sequence). The CDR3 nucleotides are TGTGCCACCAGCAACTTAGGGGCTAGCGGGGGCCCGAGCACAGATACGCAGTATTTT. It translates to CATSNLGASGGPSTDTQYF.